This is a list of T cell receptor beta chains from one sample in a study of T cell responses to AZD1222 COVID-19 vaccine. The repertoire was sequenced with immunoSEQ multiplex PCR; TCRdb's copy has only in-frame clones and lacks some. This table holds under 150,000 clones. The sample taken for sequencing was peripheral blood. All receptors derive from an adult in good health. CDR3s include the opening cysteine and the closing phenylalanine or tryptophan. A D gene is named only where the DNA matches it firmly.

D gene,J gene,V gene,CDR3 protein,CDR3 DNA
-,TRBJ1-5,TRBV30,CAWSVATNNQPQHF,TGTGCCTGGAGTGTGGCGACAAACAATCAGCCCCAGCATTTT
-,TRBJ1-5,TRBV5-1,CASSFGERQPQHF,TGCGCCAGCAGTTTCGGGGAACGTCAGCCCCAGCATTTT
-,TRBJ1-1,TRBV7-8,CASSSGRVGEAFF,TGTGCCAGCAGCTCCGGACGAGTTGGTGAAGCTTTCTTT
-,TRBJ2-3,TRBV7-7,CASSLGQGFTDTQYF,TGTGCCAGCAGCTTAGGCCAGGGATTCACAGATACGCAGTATTTT
-,TRBJ2-7,TRBV7-8,CASRRTGDVSSYEQYF,TGTGCCAGCAGGCGTACAGGCGACGTAAGCTCCTACGAGCAGTACTTC
-,TRBJ1-1,TRBV9,CASSAGGRGTEAFF,TGTGCCAGCAGCGCGGGGGGTCGGGGCACTGAAGCTTTCTTT
-,TRBJ2-5,TRBV30,CAWSVQPLETQYF,TGTGCCTGGAGTGTACAGCCCCTAGAGACCCAGTACTTC
-,TRBJ1-2,TRBV29-1,CSVNRVGYGYTF,TGCAGCGTTAACAGGGTTGGTTATGGCTACACCTTC
-,TRBJ2-2,TRBV6-6,CATTATRGGNTGELFF,TGTGCCACGACCGCGACCCGTGGGGGGAACACCGGGGAGCTGTTTTTT
-,TRBJ2-2,TRBV6-2/TRBV6-3,CASSYLPTGELFF,TGTGCCAGCAGTTATCTACCCACCGGGGAGCTGTTTTTT
-,TRBJ1-5,TRBV29-1,CSVGERTYEPQHF,TGCAGCGTTGGCGAAAGGACCTACGAGCCCCAGCATTTT
-,TRBJ2-2,TRBV27,CASSFRGSNTGELFF,TGTGCCAGCAGTTTCCGGGGCTCGAACACCGGGGAGCTGTTTTTT
-,TRBJ1-1,TRBV25-1,CASSDGPYTEAFF,TGTGCCAGCAGTGATGGGCCATACACTGAAGCTTTCTTT
TRBD2,TRBJ2-5,TRBV3-1/TRBV3-2,CASSPNGLAGGPGQETQYF,TGTGCCAGCAGCCCGAACGGACTAGCGGGGGGGCCGGGTCAAGAGACCCAGTACTTC
TRBD1,TRBJ2-1,TRBV5-1,CASSRNPSGTGDEQFF,TGCGCCAGCAGCCGAAACCCCTCCGGGACAGGGGATGAGCAGTTCTTC
TRBD1,TRBJ2-7,TRBV28,CASSFPVDRGWGQYF,TGTGCCAGCAGTTTTCCCGTGGACAGGGGTTGGGGTCAGTACTTC
-,TRBJ1-5,TRBV19,CASSIAGILRQPQHF,TGTGCCAGTAGTATTGCGGGGATTTTGCGTCAGCCCCAGCATTTT
-,TRBJ2-1,TRBV12-3/TRBV12-4,CASTTTAINEQFF,TGTGCCAGCACCACGACAGCGATAAATGAGCAGTTCTTC
TRBD1,TRBJ1-1,TRBV15,CATSRAGTGGTEAFF,TGTGCCACCAGCCGAGCCGGGACAGGGGGCACTGAAGCTTTCTTT
-,TRBJ2-2,TRBV28,CASSLLRVGTGELFF,TGTGCCAGCAGTTTATTGAGGGTGGGCACCGGGGAGCTGTTTTTT
-,TRBJ1-1,TRBV5-1,CASSGVSTEAFF,TGCGCCAGCAGCGGGGTTTCCACTGAAGCTTTCTTT
-,TRBJ2-3,TRBV9,CASSVGLASSTDTQYF,TGTGCCAGCAGCGTAGGGCTAGCCTCTAGCACAGATACGCAGTATTTT
-,TRBJ1-2,TRBV7-9,CASSLAGYGYTF,TGTGCCAGCAGCCTTGCCGGGTATGGCTACACCTTC
TRBD1,TRBJ1-6,TRBV28,CASSSRTGSSYNSPLHF,TGTGCCAGCAGTTCGCGGACAGGGAGCTCCTATAATTCACCCCTCCACTTT
-,TRBJ1-2,TRBV10-3,CAISEAVNGYTF,TGTGCCATCAGTGAAGCGGTTAATGGCTACACCTTC
-,TRBJ1-2,TRBV14,CASSQVTGYGYTF,TGTGCCAGCAGCCAAGTTACGGGTTATGGCTACACCTTC
-,TRBJ2-5,TRBV2,CASGSFQETQYF,TGTGCCAGCGGCAGTTTCCAAGAGACCCAGTACTTC